Following are 5 T cell receptor beta chains from one sample sequenced in a study of T cell repertoires in cytomegalovirus infection. MiXCR was run by TCRdb on the reads, yielding one entry per CDR3 protein. The sample lists roughly 150,000 distinct CDR3 sequences, over 30% occurring once. These TCRs are of unknown antigen specificity. This material consisted of CD8+ T cells from cultured PBMCs, taken from culture after CMV antigen stimulation. These receptors all stem from a human donor in good health (CMV status not recorded). Some clones in this sample may be carry-over from other donors' samples.

This sequence joins TRBV27 and TRBJ1-5; a possible D gene is TRBD1 (5 bases). Germline CDR1 MNHEY, CDR2 SMNVEV (reference sequence). The CDR3 length is 16 residues. The V end lost 0 bases, the J end lost 5 bases, and 14 bases lay between the germline ends. DNA of the CDR3: TGTGCCAGCAGTTTATCTTTTCGGGGAGGGGATCAGCCCCAGCATTTT. It translates to CASSLSFRGGDQPQHF.

This clonotype turned up a few times. V and J are TRBV6-1 and TRBJ1-5; D possibly corresponds to TRBD1 (6 bases). This CDR3 spans 16 amino acids. Germline values: CDR1 MNHNS, CDR2 SASEGT. V was cut by 0 bases and J by 5 bases, with 14 bases left in between. CDR3 DNA: TGTGCCAGCAGTGAAGCGCCGGCGGGGGCCCATCAGCCCCAGCATTTT. Protein: CASSEAPAGAHQPQHF.

This clonotype was found a few times. The V call is TRBV5-4, the J call TRBJ2-3; no clear D. Between the trimmed V and J ends, which lost 0 bases and 5 bases, there was a span of 13 bases. Germline assignment: CDR1 SGHNT and CDR2 YYREEE (reference sequence). This CDR3 contains 15 residues. In DNA form, the CDR3 reads TGTGCCAGCAGCTTGGCCTCTAATACGGAAGATACGCAGTATTTT. Translation: CASSLASNTEDTQYF.

The chain uses TRBV6-5 and TRBJ1-2; D is uncertain. CDR1 and CDR2 (germline): MNHEY, SVGAGI. The CDR3 has 16 residues. The V end was cut by 2 bases, the J end by 3 bases, with 16 bases between. CDR3 sequence: CASSYRISRAHYGYTF. The CDR3 DNA is TGTGCCAGCAGTTACCGGATTAGCCGCGCTCACTATGGCTACACCTTC.

The gene calls are TRBV12-3 or TRBV12-4 and TRBJ2-5; weak D call: TRBD2 (5 bases). This CDR3 has 15 amino acids. V dropped 2 bases and J dropped 5 bases, with 15 bases sitting between them. CDR3 sequence (DNA): TGTGCCAGCAGTTTAAGGTCTCTGGCGGGTGAGACCCAGTACTTC. This translates into CASSLRSLAGETQYF.